These 14 T cell receptor beta chains were sequenced from one sample in a study of shared clonotypes between healthy human individuals. Produced via immunoSEQ multiplex PCR; TCRdb's table is partial and in-frame only. The sample includes roughly 1,000,000 clones, 75% to 80% of them seen just once. The specimen was memory CD4+ T cells from PBMCs. Indicated subset: CD45RA-negative fraction. The source is a man between 18 and 29 years old in good health. Some clones in this sample may be carry-over from other donors' samples.

J is TRBJ2-1 and V is TRBV5-6; 7 nucleotides line up with TRBD2. In germline, CDR1 is SGHDT, CDR2 YYEEEE. The CDR3 extends over 16 amino acids. V gave up 0 bases and J gave up 0 bases; unmatched junction bases: 3. The chain's CDR3 is CASSLGGGTSYNEQFF. The CDR3 DNA reads as TGTGCCAGCAGCTTGGGCGGGGGTACCTCCTACAATGAGCAGTTCTTC.

This chain uses TRBV19 with TRBJ2-2; 8 nucleotides agree with TRBD2. Per germline, CDR1 LNHDA and CDR2 SQIVND (reference sequence). The J segment lost 5 bases and the V segment lost 3 bases, leaving 8 bases of the junction unmatched. The length of the CDR3 is 16 residues. The CDR3 coding sequence is TGTGCCAGTAGTATCGGTTCTGCGGGAGGTACCGGGGAGCTGTTTTTT. Residues: CASSIGSAGGTGELFF.

This chain joins TRBV7-9 and TRBJ1-2; no clear D. CDR3 length: 12 residues. The V and J ends lost 4 bases and 8 bases respectively, with 11 bases between them. Germline V CDR1 and CDR2: SEHNR, FQNEAQ (reference sequence). CDR3 nucleotide sequence: TGTGCCAGCAGCTCCCGGACGGAAGGCTACACCTTC. It translates to CASSSRTEGYTF. Complete variable domain (other parts from reference TRBV7-9 and TRBJ1-2): DTGVSQNPRHKITKRGQNVTFRCDPISEHNRLYWYRQTLGQGPEFLTYFQNEAQLEKSRLLSDRFSAERPKGSFSTLEIQRTEQGDSAMYLCASSSRTEGYTFGSGTRLTVV.

The chain uses TRBV16 and TRBJ1-5, with D uncertain. The length of the CDR3 is 15 residues. The germline gives CDR1 KGHSY, CDR2 FQNENV. V was cut by 4 bases and J by 1 base, with 11 bases left in between. The CDR3 bases are TGTGCCAGCAGCCCCTCCGGGTGGAGCAATCAGCCCCAGCATTTT. Its translation: CASSPSGWSNQPQHF.

This clone was recorded once. The genes are TRBV4-1 and TRBJ1-1, with a possible D match to TRBD1 (5 bases). From germline, CDR1 is MGHRA and CDR2 YSYEKL. Trimming shortened V by 1 base and J by 0 bases, and 15 bases separated the two germline ends. The CDR3 sequence is 17 residues long. The CDR3 DNA sequence: TGCGCCAGCAGCCAAGTAGGGCAGGGAAGGTTGAACACTGAAGCTTTCTTT. It codes for CASSQVGQGRLNTEAFF.

This clone came up once. The chain carries TRBV4-2 and TRBJ2-3; TRBD2 matches 12 bases. V trimming: 2 bases; J trimming: 0 bases; junction bases outside the gene matches: 3. Germline V lookup: CDR1 LGHNA, CDR2 YNFKEQ. The CDR3 extends over 17 amino acids. The CDR3 sequence is CASSQRGLAGSTDTQYF. The CDR3 DNA is TGTGCCAGCAGCCAACGGGGACTAGCGGGTAGCACAGATACGCAGTATTTT.

J is TRBJ2-1 and V is TRBV5-1; D call uncertain. CDR1 is SGHRS, CDR2 YFSETQ, per germline. The CDR3 contains 13 residues. Trimming cost V 4 bases and J 7 bases, with 12 bases left between them. The CDR3 sequence: CASSHGLENEQFF. As DNA, the CDR3 is TGCGCCAGCAGCCATGGCCTAGAGAATGAGCAGTTCTTC.

The rearrangement links TRBV15 to TRBJ1-1; the D gene is possibly TRBD1 (6 bases). Germline CDR1 LNHNV, CDR2 YYDKDF (reference sequence). Trimming stripped 5 bases from V and 6 bases from J, with 13 bases between. This CDR3 has 13 amino acids. The CDR3: CATSYPGGPEAFF. For the CDR3, the DNA is TGTGCCACCAGCTATCCGGGGGGCCCTGAAGCTTTCTTT.

The chain links TRBV15 to TRBJ2-3, with D possibly TRBD2 on 6 matching bases. V was shortened by 5 bases and J by 6 bases, with 21 bases between the two germline ends. The CDR3 loop spans 16 amino acids. Germline V CDR1 and CDR2: LNHNV, YYDKDF (reference sequence). The CDR3 DNA is TGTGCCACCAGCGGTCGAGGAGGGCGGGTGGCTGATACGCAGTATTTT. Amino acids: CATSGRGGRVADTQYF. The variable domain in full, completed from reference TRBV15 and TRBJ2-3, reads DAMVIQNPRYQVTQFGKPVTLSCSQTLNHNVMYWYQQKSSQAPKLLFHYYDKDFNNEADTPDNFQSRRPNTSFCFLDIRSPGLGDTAMYLCATSGRGGRVADTQYFGPGTRLTVL.

On this clone itself: The identical CDR3 is also encoded by other nucleotide sequences in the sample. This chain connects TRBV29-1 to TRBJ2-3; 11 nucleotides match TRBD1. CDR3 size: 14 residues. Germline V gene lookup returns CDR1 SQVTM and CDR2 ANQGSEA. Trimming took 3 bases from V and 2 from J; bases not matched to a gene: 1. CDR3 protein: CSVEDRGLTDTQYF. CDR3 nucleotides: TGCAGCGTTGAGGACAGGGGGCTCACAGATACGCAGTATTTT.

As for this clone: This could be a read error, since a much larger clone is one nucleotide away. The rearrangement links TRBV2 to TRBJ2-3; 11 bases align to TRBD2. The CDR3 is 15 residues long. Losses at the gene ends were 6 bases for V and 0 bases for J; bases not matched to a gene: 2. Germline assignment: CDR1 SNHLY and CDR2 FYNNEI. The CDR3 region has the DNA TGTGCCAGCAGCCGACTAGCGGGAAGCACAGATACGCAGTATTTT. Translation gives CASSRLAGSTDTQYF.

The genes are TRBV7-3 and TRBJ2-3, with a weak D call TRBD2 (5 bases). This CDR3 comprises 15 residues. V was clipped by 2 bases and J by 1 base, with 10 bases between them. Germline V gene lookup returns CDR1 SGHTA and CDR2 FQGTGA. The CDR3 loop is CASSLGGVGTDTQYF. The CDR3 nucleotides are TGTGCCAGCAGCTTAGGAGGCGTGGGCACAGATACGCAGTATTTT. The full variable domain, with the rest looked up from reference TRBV7-3 and TRBJ2-3, is GAGVSQTPSNKVTEKGKYVELRCDPISGHTALYWYRQSLGQGPEFLIYFQGTGAADDSGLPNDRFFAVRPEGSVSTLKIQRTERGDSAVYLCASSLGGVGTDTQYFGPGTRLTVL.

Details on this clone: The identical CDR3 is also encoded by other nucleotide sequences in the sample. This chain uses TRBV30 with TRBJ2-3, with 11 positions matching TRBD2. From germline, CDR1 is GTSNPN and CDR2 SVGIG (reference sequence). The trim removed 4 bases at V and 3 bases at J, leaving 3 bases unmatched. The CDR3 runs to 14 residues. CDR3 sequence: CAWTSGRSTDTQYF. The DNA of the CDR3 is TGTGCCTGGACTAGCGGGAGGAGTACAGATACGCAGTATTTT.

The chain has TRBV28 and TRBJ1-2; possible D gene TRBD1, 5 bases. The ends were cut back, 4 bases at V and 0 bases at J, with 12 bases in the middle. Germline assignment: CDR1 MDHEN and CDR2 SYDVKM. CDR3 length: 15 amino acids. CDR3 sequence: CASSSEGFANYGYTF. DNA for the CDR3: TGTGCCAGCAGTTCGGAGGGGTTCGCTAACTATGGCTACACCTTC.